This T cell receptor beta chain was found in a study of CD8+ T cells in alopecia areata. A note on this clone: Its specificity is unknown.

Study observations and caveats: Scalp clonality decreased significantly with tofacitinib, and so did expanded CD8+ clones among the top 100.

The CDR3 loop spans 12 amino acids. With 3 bases removed from V and 7 bases from J, the gap between germline ends came to 6 bases. Looked up from germline, CDR1 is ENHRY and CDR2 is SYGVKD. Sequencing templates came from extracted RNA that was reverse transcribed into cDNA. Libraries were prepared by immunoSEQ multiplex PCR; TCRdb keeps only in-frame clonotypes and omits some of them. The sample gives about 270,000 clones, about three fifths of which show up once; roughly 0.88% is in the top ten. As for treatment: oral pan-JAK inhibitor, 5-10 mg twice daily. This rearrangement joins TRBV10-3 to TRBJ1-4; D gene uncertain. The sample in question was CD4+ T cells sorted from blood, obtained at roughly week 53, from a patient treated with tofacitinib. This TCR was sampled from a human donor with alopecia areata. The CDR3 region is CAISDPGEKLFF. Here the CDR3 DNA reads TGTGCCATCAGTGACCCGGGTGAAAAACTGTTTTTT.